Listed below are T cell receptor beta chains from one sample, sequenced in a study of T cells after yellow fever vaccination. From the 5' RACE reads, TCRdb called clonotypes with MiXCR, one entry per CDR3 protein. This sample has roughly 150,000 distinct CDR3 sequences, with approximately 7.7% found just once. Sequenced material: CD4+ T cells sorted from PBMCs, taken 5 days after the yellow fever booster vaccination. These receptors were obtained from a man aged 25 to 40 who received the YFV17D yellow fever vaccine. The CDR3 runs from the conserved cysteine through the conserved F or W. A D gene is named only where the DNA matches it firmly. A row's size may be missing; if present it is once, few, many or a size class.

abundance | j_gene | d_gene | v_gene | CDR3aa | CDR3nt
many | TRBJ2-1 | NA | TRBV7-9 | CASSLGEGAYNEQFF | TGTGCCAGCAGCTTAGGTGAGGGAGCCTACAATGAGCAGTTCTTC
few | TRBJ1-3 | NA | TRBV7-8 | CASSLATASNTIYF | TGTGCCAGCAGCTTAGCGACAGCCTCAAACACCATATATTTT
many | TRBJ2-1 | TRBD2 | TRBV12-3/TRBV12-4 | CASSLWGLAGYNEQFF | TGTGCCAGCAGTTTGTGGGGACTAGCGGGATACAATGAGCAGTTCTTC
many | TRBJ2-1 | NA | TRBV5-1 | CASSLAAAGVNEQFF | TGCGCCAGCAGCTTGGCCGCGGCAGGGGTGAATGAGCAGTTCTTC
many | TRBJ2-7 | TRBD1 | TRBV3-1 | CASSHQGQAYEQYF | TGTGCCAGCAGCCATCAGGGACAGGCCTACGAGCAGTACTTC
few | TRBJ2-5 | NA | TRBV4-3 | CASSQDYGSFWETQYF | TGCGCCAGCAGCCAAGATTACGGGAGTTTCTGGGAGACCCAGTACTTC
many | TRBJ2-4 | NA | TRBV5-1 | CASSLVGDQNIQYF | TGCGCCAGCAGCTTGGTAGGCGATCAAAACATTCAGTACTTC
many | TRBJ2-3 | NA | TRBV27 | CASSFRAADTQYF | TGTGCCAGCAGTTTTAGGGCAGCAGATACGCAGTATTTT
many | TRBJ2-7 | TRBD1 | TRBV5-1 | CASSGRGQGGYEQYF | TGCGCCAGCAGCGGAAGAGGACAGGGCGGTTACGAGCAGTACTTC
many | TRBJ2-3 | NA | TRBV10-2 | CASSFRQLTDTQYF | TGCGCCAGCAGTTTTCGACAGCTCACAGATACGCAGTATTTT
many | TRBJ2-3 | TRBD1 | TRBV29-1 | CSVERDSATDTQYF | TGCAGCGTTGAAAGGGACAGCGCCACAGATACGCAGTATTTT
many | TRBJ1-4 | NA | TRBV6-1 | CASSLRGRGAEELFF | TGTGCCAGCAGCCTTAGGGGACGGGGGGCTGAGGAACTGTTTTTT
many | TRBJ2-3 | TRBD2 | TRBV6-2/TRBV6-3 | CASSGTSLNTQYF | TGTGCCAGCAGTGGGACTAGCCTAAATACGCAGTATTTT
few | TRBJ2-5 | NA | TRBV7-2 | CASSRDRFQETQYF | TGTGCCAGCAGCCGCGACAGATTCCAAGAGACCCAGTACTTC
many | TRBJ2-7 | TRBD2 | TRBV6-2/TRBV6-3 | CASSHGLASYEQYF | TGTGCCAGCAGTCATGGACTAGCGAGCTACGAGCAGTACTTC
few | TRBJ2-7 | TRBD2 | TRBV25-1 | CASSDTSGTYEQYF | TGTGCCAGCAGTGATACTAGCGGAACCTACGAGCAGTACTTC
many | TRBJ2-1 | NA | TRBV5-1 | CASSLDWREQFF | TGCGCCAGCAGCTTGGATTGGCGGGAGCAGTTCTTC
many | TRBJ2-7 | TRBD2 | TRBV7-2 | CASNSREVPYEQYF | TGTGCCAGCAACTCGCGGGAGGTCCCCTACGAGCAGTACTTC
many | TRBJ2-7 | TRBD2 | TRBV20-1 | CSASRTSGIYEQYF | TGCAGTGCCTCAAGGACTAGCGGGATCTACGAGCAGTACTTC
NA | TRBJ2-1 | NA | TRBV5-1 | CASSSRDSGNEQFF | TGCGCCAGCAGCTCCCGGGACTCCGGAAATGAGCAGTTCTTC
few | TRBJ2-5 | TRBD2 | TRBV5-1 | CASRLAVNVETQYF | TGCGCCAGCCGACTAGCGGTTAATGTAGAGACCCAGTACTTC
NA | TRBJ2-7 | TRBD1 | TRBV5-1 | CASSLARQGYEQYF | TGCGCCAGCAGCTTGGCCCGACAGGGCTACGAGCAGTACTTC
many | TRBJ1-1 | NA | TRBV20-1 | CSARSQGSGAEAFF | TGCAGTGCTAGGTCGCAGGGCTCGGGGGCTGAAGCTTTCTTT
many | TRBJ1-3 | NA | TRBV12-3/TRBV12-4 | CASSPQVLSGNTIYF | TGTGCCAGCAGTCCTCAGGTCCTCTCTGGAAACACCATATATTTT
many | TRBJ2-6 | NA | TRBV5-6 | CASTLSGKTGANVLTF | TGTGCCAGCACCTTGTCGGGGAAGACTGGGGCCAACGTCCTGACTTTC
many | TRBJ2-1 | NA | TRBV12-3/TRBV12-4 | CASSQPREQFF | TGTGCCAGCAGCCAACCTAGGGAGCAGTTCTTC
many | TRBJ2-7 | NA | TRBV7-2 | CASSLSGGGYEQYF | TGTGCCAGCAGCCTTAGCGGAGGCGGCTACGAGCAGTACTTC
many | TRBJ2-3 | TRBD2 | TRBV12-3/TRBV12-4 | CASQGLAGGLWAQYF | TGTGCCAGTCAAGGACTAGCGGGAGGCCTCTGGGCGCAGTATTTT
NA | TRBJ2-5 | NA | TRBV5-1 | CASSSRDREETQYF | TGCGCCAGCAGCTCCCGGGACCGAGAAGAGACCCAGTACTTC
NA | TRBJ2-5 | NA | TRBV7-2 | CASRPHSVETQYF | TGTGCCAGCAGACCGCATAGCGTGGAGACCCAGTACTTC
many | TRBJ1-3 | NA | TRBV7-2 | CASSPSVGSAGNTIYF | TGTGCCAGCAGCCCCTCGGTGGGCTCCGCTGGAAACACCATATATTTT
many | TRBJ2-3 | TRBD2 | TRBV20-1 | CSASRSWTSVTDTQYF | TGCAGTGCTAGTCGTTCCTGGACTAGCGTCACAGATACGCAGTATTTT